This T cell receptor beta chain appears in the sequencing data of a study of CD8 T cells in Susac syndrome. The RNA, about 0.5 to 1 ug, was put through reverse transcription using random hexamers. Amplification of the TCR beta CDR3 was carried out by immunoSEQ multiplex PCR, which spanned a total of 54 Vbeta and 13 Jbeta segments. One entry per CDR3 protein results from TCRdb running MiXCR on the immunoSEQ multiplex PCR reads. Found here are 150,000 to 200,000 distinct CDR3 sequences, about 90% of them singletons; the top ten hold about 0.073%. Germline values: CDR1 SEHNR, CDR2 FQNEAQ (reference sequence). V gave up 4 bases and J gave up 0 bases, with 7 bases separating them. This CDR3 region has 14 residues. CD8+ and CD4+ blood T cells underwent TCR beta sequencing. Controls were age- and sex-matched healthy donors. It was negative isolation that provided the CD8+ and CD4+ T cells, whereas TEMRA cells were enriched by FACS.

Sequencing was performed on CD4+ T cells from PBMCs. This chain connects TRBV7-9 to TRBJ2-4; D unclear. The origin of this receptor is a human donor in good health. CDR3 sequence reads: CASSSPPAKNIQYF. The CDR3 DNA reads TGTGCCAGCAGCTCCCCGCCAGCCAAAAACATTCAGTACTTC.